The rows below give T cell receptor beta chains drawn from one sample of a study of PD-L1 blockade in urothelial cancer. Libraries were prepared by immunoSEQ multiplex PCR; TCRdb keeps only in-frame clonotypes and omits some of them. The sample holds about 45,000 clones; 88% are singletons and the top ten take 3.9%. Material: PBMCs, obtained around atezolizumab (anti-PD-L1) treatment. These receptors came from a man older than 75 with urothelial cancer. Each CDR3 is given with its conserved first and last residue. A D gene is named only where the DNA matches it firmly. Clone size is given for some rows only: seen once, a few or many times, or a class if the clone is expanded.

TRBV6-1	TRBD2	TRBJ2-3	.	CASSLAGTSTDTQYF	TGTGCCAGCAGTTTAGCGGGGACTAGCACAGATACGCAGTATTTT
TRBV19	.	TRBJ1-4	.	CASKGSRDNEKLFF	TGTGCCAGTAAAGGGTCCAGGGATAATGAAAAACTGTTTTTT
TRBV28	TRBD1	TRBJ2-4	.	CASSLRGQGSKNIQYF	TGTGCCAGCAGTTTAAGGGGACAGGGGAGCAAAAACATTCAGTACTTC
TRBV5-1	TRBD2	TRBJ2-7	.	CASSPGLAGGPQGYEQYF	TGCGCCAGCAGCCCCGGACTAGCGGGAGGCCCCCAGGGGTACGAGCAGTACTTC
TRBV15	TRBD1	TRBJ2-1	.	CATSRAGDRVGNEQFF	TGTGCCACCAGCAGAGCGGGGGACAGGGTTGGGAATGAGCAGTTCTTC
TRBV12-5	.	TRBJ2-4	.	CASGLGSSNIQYF	TGTGCTAGTGGTTTGGGGTCTAGCAACATTCAGTACTTC
TRBV2	.	TRBJ2-5	few	CASRAGETQYF	TGTGCCAGCAGGGCGGGAGAGACCCAGTACTTC
TRBV6-5	.	TRBJ1-1	.	CASSTPLNTEAFF	TGTGCCAGCAGCACACCTTTGAACACTGAAGCTTTCTTT
TRBV29-1	.	TRBJ2-2	.	CSGGGQNTGELFF	TGCAGCGGGGGGGGACAAAACACCGGGGAGCTGTTTTTT
TRBV5-4	.	TRBJ2-1	.	CASSLDTPQRLYNEQFF	TGTGCCAGCAGCTTGGATACCCCCCAGCGCCTCTACAATGAGCAGTTCTTC
TRBV28	.	TRBJ2-3	once	CASRPRGVTSDTQYF	TGTGCCAGCCGCCCACGGGGAGTTACGTCGGATACGCAGTATTTT
TRBV6-1	.	TRBJ2-7	.	CASSDPVRTTIYEQYF	TGTGCCAGCAGTGACCCCGTGCGGACTACCATCTACGAGCAGTACTTC
TRBV28	.	TRBJ1-2	.	CASEQMNYGYTF	TGTGCCAGCGAACAGATGAACTATGGCTACACCTTC
TRBV5-4	.	TRBJ1-2	.	CASSYQGIDGYTF	TGTGCCAGCAGCTACCAGGGGATCGATGGCTACACCTTC
TRBV30	.	TRBJ2-7	.	CAWLGSSYEQYF	TGTGCCTGGCTTGGTAGCTCCTACGAGCAGTACTTC
TRBV21-1	.	TRBJ1-5	.	CASRGGGQENQPQHF	TGTGCCAGCAGGGGTGGGGGACAGGAGAATCAGCCCCAGCATTTT
TRBV18	.	TRBJ2-6	once	CASSPRASGANVLTF	TGTGCCAGCTCACCCAGGGCCTCTGGGGCCAACGTCCTGACTTTC
TRBV5-1	.	TRBJ2-1	.	CASSLDRGLYNEQFF	TGCGCCAGCAGCTTGGACAGGGGACTCTACAATGAGCAGTTCTTC
TRBV18	TRBD1	TRBJ2-1	.	CASSPGTGGRGEQFF	TGTGCCAGCTCACCTGGGACAGGGGGACGAGGCGAGCAGTTCTTC
TRBV7-2	TRBD1	TRBJ1-5	once	CASSSLSGTGANQPQHF	TGTGCCAGCAGCTCCCTAAGTGGGACAGGCGCTAATCAGCCCCAGCATTTT
TRBV11-2	.	TRBJ2-1	.	CASSLPSGTYNEQFF	TGTGCCAGCAGCTTACCCAGCGGAACCTACAATGAGCAGTTCTTC
TRBV27	.	TRBJ1-1	few	CASSRGQNTEAFF	TGTGCCAGCAGCCGGGGACAGAACACTGAAGCTTTCTTT
TRBV5-1	TRBD2	TRBJ2-7	.	CASSLVLAGTYEQYF	TGCGCCAGCAGCTTGGTACTAGCGGGGACCTACGAGCAGTACTTC
TRBV15	.	TRBJ1-2	.	CATSRDQGGIYGYTF	TGTGCCACCAGCAGAGATCAGGGCGGCATCTATGGCTACACCTTC
TRBV10-1	TRBD1	TRBJ2-1	.	CASSEKQGGGEQFF	TGCGCCAGCAGTGAGAAACAGGGGGGAGGTGAGCAGTTCTTC
TRBV27	TRBD1	TRBJ2-1	.	CASSAGTGGPTGENEQFF	TGTGCCAGCAGTGCCGGGACAGGTGGACCTACTGGAGAGAATGAGCAGTTCTTC
TRBV9	.	TRBJ2-2	.	CASSVGGLPNTGELFF	TGTGCCAGCAGCGTAGGCGGACTCCCGAACACCGGGGAGCTGTTTTTT
TRBV10-1	TRBD2	TRBJ2-7	.	CASTTKPGLETYEQYF	TGCGCCAGCACTACAAAACCGGGACTAGAAACCTACGAGCAGTACTTC
TRBV19	.	TRBJ2-3	.	CASSDSYITDTQYF	TGTGCCAGTAGCGACTCCTACATCACAGATACGCAGTATTTT
TRBV30	.	TRBJ1-1	few	CAWTRTPRRTEAFF	TGTGCCTGGACCAGGACACCCCGCCGGACTGAAGCTTTCTTT
TRBV4-2	.	TRBJ1-5	.	CASSQDRQDDQPQHF	TGTGCCAGCAGCCAAGACCGACAGGACGACCAGCCCCAGCATTTT
TRBV27	TRBD1	TRBJ1-2	.	CASRTDRGNGYTF	TGTGCCAGCAGGACGGACAGGGGGAATGGCTACACCTTC
TRBV30	TRBD2	TRBJ2-1	.	CAGSGRGYNEQFF	TGTGCCGGTAGCGGGAGGGGATACAATGAGCAGTTCTTC
TRBV9	TRBD2	TRBJ2-2	.	CASSEPGLAGGHAGELFF	TGTGCCAGCAGCGAACCGGGACTAGCGGGAGGGCACGCCGGGGAGCTGTTTTTT
TRBV11-2	TRBD2	TRBJ2-3	.	CASSLLAGLIDSTDTQYF	TGTGCCAGCAGCCTCCTAGCGGGGCTCATCGATAGCACAGATACGCAGTATTTT
TRBV5-8	.	TRBJ1-2	few	CASSFRGAGGNYGYTF	TGTGCCAGCAGCTTCCGCGGCGCGGGAGGCAACTATGGCTACACCTTC
TRBV10-3	TRBD1	TRBJ1-2	.	CAISDWTGDYGYTF	TGTGCCATCAGTGACTGGACAGGGGACTATGGCTACACCTTC
TRBV7-2	TRBD2	TRBJ2-3	.	CASSFSGTNTDTQYF	TGTGCCAGCAGCTTTAGCGGGACCAACACAGATACGCAGTATTTT
TRBV5-1	TRBD2	TRBJ2-1	.	CASTPGGLAAYNEQFF	TGCGCCAGCACCCCAGGAGGACTAGCGGCATACAATGAGCAGTTCTTC
TRBV5-1	.	TRBJ1-1	.	CASSLRLGLEAFF	TGCGCCAGCAGCTTGCGTCTGGGACTGGAAGCTTTCTTT
TRBV6-1	TRBD2	TRBJ2-7	.	CASSESKAGGYEQYF	TGTGCCAGCAGTGAATCGAAGGCGGGGGGCTACGAGCAGTACTTC
TRBV5-1	TRBD1	TRBJ2-5	.	CASRSTGSVGQETQYF	TGCGCCAGCAGATCGACAGGGTCCGTTGGCCAAGAGACCCAGTACTTC
TRBV28	TRBD2	TRBJ2-6	.	CASLRGGLSSGANVLTF	TGTGCCAGTCTGCGGGGGGGCTTATCGTCTGGGGCCAACGTCCTGACTTTC
TRBV5-1	TRBD1	TRBJ1-3	.	CASSLENGRDRGPGNTIYF	TGCGCCAGCAGCTTGGAAAACGGGCGGGACAGGGGACCAGGAAACACCATATATTTT
TRBV5-5	.	TRBJ1-1	once	CASSLDARGTEAFF	TGTGCCAGCAGCTTGGACGCCAGGGGCACTGAAGCTTTCTTT
TRBV7-2	.	TRBJ2-6	.	CASSLGLDRTTGANVLTF	TGTGCCAGCAGCTTAGGACTGGACAGAACAACTGGGGCCAACGTCCTGACTTTC
TRBV27	TRBD1	TRBJ1-1	.	CASGDRARNTEAFF	TGTGCCAGCGGAGACAGGGCCCGAAACACTGAAGCTTTCTTT
TRBV5-1	TRBD2	TRBJ2-5	.	CASSLGGGGETQYF	TGCGCCAGCAGCTTGGGGGGGGGAGGAGAGACCCAGTACTTC
TRBV19	.	TRBJ1-5	.	CASSILAGYQPQHF	TGTGCCAGTAGTATATTGGCGGGGTACCAGCCCCAGCATTTT
TRBV18	.	TRBJ2-2	.	CASSPPSLGAGELFF	TGTGCCAGCTCACCACCATCGCTCGGGGCCGGGGAGCTGTTTTTT
TRBV5-6	TRBD1	TRBJ2-3	once	CASTPGQTLTDTQYF	TGTGCCAGCACCCCGGGACAGACCCTCACAGATACGCAGTATTTT
TRBV4-1	TRBD2	TRBJ2-1	.	CASSQSGRTASYNEQFF	TGCGCCAGCAGCCAATCCGGGAGGACGGCATCCTACAATGAGCAGTTCTTC
TRBV25-1	.	TRBJ1-2	.	CASSEQGNYGYTF	TGTGCCAGCAGCGAACAGGGCAACTATGGCTACACCTTC
TRBV29-1	.	TRBJ2-1	.	CSVVADNEQFF	TGCAGCGTTGTGGCAGACAATGAGCAGTTCTTC
TRBV6-1	.	TRBJ1-1	.	CASRVGDTEAFF	TGTGCCAGCAGGGTCGGGGACACTGAAGCTTTCTTT
TRBV18	TRBD1	TRBJ2-7	.	CASSPWERTGHYEQYF	TGTGCCAGCTCACCCTGGGAAAGGACAGGACACTACGAGCAGTACTTC